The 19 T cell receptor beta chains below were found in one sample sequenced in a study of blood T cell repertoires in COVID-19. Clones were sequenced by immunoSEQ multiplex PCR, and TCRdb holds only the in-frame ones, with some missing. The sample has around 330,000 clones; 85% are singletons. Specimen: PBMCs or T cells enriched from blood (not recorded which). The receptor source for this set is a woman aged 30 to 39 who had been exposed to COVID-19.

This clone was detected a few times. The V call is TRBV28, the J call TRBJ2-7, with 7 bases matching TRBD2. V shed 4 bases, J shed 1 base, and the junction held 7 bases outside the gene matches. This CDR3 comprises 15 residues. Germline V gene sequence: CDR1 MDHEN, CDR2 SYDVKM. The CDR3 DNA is TGTGCCAGCAGTTGGTTATCGGGGGGATCCTACGAGCAGTACTTC. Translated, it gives CASSWLSGGSYEQYF.

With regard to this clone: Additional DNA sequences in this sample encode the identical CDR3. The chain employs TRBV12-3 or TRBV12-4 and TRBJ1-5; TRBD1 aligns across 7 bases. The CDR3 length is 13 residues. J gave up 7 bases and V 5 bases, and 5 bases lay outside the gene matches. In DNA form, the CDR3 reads TGTGCCAGCAGTACAGGGGTAGGACAGCCCCAGCATTTT. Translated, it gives CASSTGVGQPQHF.

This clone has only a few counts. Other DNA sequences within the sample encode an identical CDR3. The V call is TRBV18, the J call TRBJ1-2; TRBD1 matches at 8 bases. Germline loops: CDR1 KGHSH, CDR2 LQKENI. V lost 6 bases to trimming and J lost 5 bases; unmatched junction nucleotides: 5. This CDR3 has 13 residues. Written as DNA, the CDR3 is TGTGCCAGCTCCTTGGACAGGGATTATGGCTACACCTTC. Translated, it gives CASSLDRDYGYTF.

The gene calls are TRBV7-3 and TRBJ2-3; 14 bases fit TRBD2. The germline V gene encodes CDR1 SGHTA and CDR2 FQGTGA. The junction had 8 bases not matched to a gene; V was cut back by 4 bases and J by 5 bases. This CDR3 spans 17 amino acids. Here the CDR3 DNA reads TGTGCCAGCAGCTCGCAACCGGGACTAGCGGGAGAAGATACGCAGTATTTT. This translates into CASSSQPGLAGEDTQYF.

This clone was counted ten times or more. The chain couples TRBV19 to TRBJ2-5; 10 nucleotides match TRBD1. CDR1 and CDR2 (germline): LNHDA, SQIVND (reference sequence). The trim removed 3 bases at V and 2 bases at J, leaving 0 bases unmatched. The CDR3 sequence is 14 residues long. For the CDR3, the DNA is TGTGCCAGTAGTATGGACAGGGGGCAAGAGACCCAGTACTTC. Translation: CASSMDRGQETQYF.

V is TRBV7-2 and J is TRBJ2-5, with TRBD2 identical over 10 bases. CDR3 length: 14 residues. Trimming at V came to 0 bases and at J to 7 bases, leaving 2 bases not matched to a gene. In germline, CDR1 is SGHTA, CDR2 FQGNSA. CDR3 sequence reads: CASSLALAGGTQYF. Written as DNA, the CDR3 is TGTGCCAGCAGCTTAGCATTAGCGGGGGGGACCCAGTACTTC.

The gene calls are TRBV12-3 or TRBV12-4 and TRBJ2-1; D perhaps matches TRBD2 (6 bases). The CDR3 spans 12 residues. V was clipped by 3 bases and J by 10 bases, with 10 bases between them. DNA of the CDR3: TGTGCCAGCAGTTTGGGGGGTCAGGAGCAGTTCTTC. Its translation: CASSLGGQEQFF.

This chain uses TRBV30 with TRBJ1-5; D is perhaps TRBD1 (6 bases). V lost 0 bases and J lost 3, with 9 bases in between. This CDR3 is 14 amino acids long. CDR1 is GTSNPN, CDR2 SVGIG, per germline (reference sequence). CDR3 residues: CAWSVGQLNQPQHF. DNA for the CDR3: TGTGCCTGGAGTGTAGGACAGCTCAATCAGCCCCAGCATTTT.

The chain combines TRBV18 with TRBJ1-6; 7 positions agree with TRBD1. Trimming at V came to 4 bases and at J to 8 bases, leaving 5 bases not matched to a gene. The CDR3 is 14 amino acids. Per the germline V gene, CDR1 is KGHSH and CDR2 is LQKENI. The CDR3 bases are TGTGCCAGCTCACGAGGGACAGAGGATTCACCCCTCCACTTT. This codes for CASSRGTEDSPLHF.

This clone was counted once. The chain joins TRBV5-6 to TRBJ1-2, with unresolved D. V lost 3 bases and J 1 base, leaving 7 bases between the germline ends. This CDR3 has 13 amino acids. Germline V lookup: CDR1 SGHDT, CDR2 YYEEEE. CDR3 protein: CASSSYINYGYTF. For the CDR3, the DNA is TGTGCCAGCAGCTCTTACATTAACTATGGCTACACCTTC.

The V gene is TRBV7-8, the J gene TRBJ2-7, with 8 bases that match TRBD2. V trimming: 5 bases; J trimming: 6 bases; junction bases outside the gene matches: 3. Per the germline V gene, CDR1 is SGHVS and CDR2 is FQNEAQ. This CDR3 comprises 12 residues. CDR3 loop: CASSRTSGEQYF. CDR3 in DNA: TGTGCCAGCAGCCGAACTAGCGGCGAGCAGTACTTC.

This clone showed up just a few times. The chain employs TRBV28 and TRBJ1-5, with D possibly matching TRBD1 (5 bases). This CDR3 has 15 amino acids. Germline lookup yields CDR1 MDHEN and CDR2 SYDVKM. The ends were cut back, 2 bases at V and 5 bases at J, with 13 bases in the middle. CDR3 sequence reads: CASSLGGQGDQPQHF. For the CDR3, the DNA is TGTGCCAGCAGTTTAGGAGGGCAGGGCGATCAGCCCCAGCATTTT.

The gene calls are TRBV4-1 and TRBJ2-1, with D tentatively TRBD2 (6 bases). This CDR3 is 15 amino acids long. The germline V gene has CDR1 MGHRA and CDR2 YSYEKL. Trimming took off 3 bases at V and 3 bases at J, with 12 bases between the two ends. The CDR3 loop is CASSHLGGIYNEQFF. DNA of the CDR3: TGCGCCAGCAGCCACCTGGGGGGAATCTACAATGAGCAGTTCTTC.

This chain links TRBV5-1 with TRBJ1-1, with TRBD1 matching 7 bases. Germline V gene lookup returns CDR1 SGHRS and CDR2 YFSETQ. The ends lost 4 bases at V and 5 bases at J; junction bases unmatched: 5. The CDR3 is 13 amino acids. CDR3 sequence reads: CASSLDRETEAFF. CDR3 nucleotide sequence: TGCGCCAGCAGCCTAGACAGGGAAACTGAAGCTTTCTTT.

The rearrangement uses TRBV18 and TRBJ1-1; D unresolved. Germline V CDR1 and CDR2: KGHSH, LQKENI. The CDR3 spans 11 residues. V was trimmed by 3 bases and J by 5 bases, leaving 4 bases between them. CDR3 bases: TGTGCCAGCTCACCCGGGACTGAAGCTTTCTTT. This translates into CASSPGTEAFF.

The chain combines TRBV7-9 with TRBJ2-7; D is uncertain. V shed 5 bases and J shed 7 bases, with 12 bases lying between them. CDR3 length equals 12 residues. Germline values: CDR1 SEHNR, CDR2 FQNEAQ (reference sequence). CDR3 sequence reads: CASSHASWEQYF. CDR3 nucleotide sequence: TGTGCCAGCAGCCACGCGTCTTGGGAGCAGTACTTC.

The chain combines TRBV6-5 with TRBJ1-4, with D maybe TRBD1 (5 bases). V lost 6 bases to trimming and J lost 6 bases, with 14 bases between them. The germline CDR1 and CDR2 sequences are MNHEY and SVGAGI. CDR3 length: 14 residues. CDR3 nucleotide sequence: TGTGCCAGCAGGGTCGGGGGGGGTTATGAAAAACTGTTTTTT. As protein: CASRVGGGYEKLFF.

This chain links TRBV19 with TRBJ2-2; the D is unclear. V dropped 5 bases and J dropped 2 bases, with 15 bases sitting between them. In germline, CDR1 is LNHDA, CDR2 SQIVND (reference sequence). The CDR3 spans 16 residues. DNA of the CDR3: TGTGCCAGTAGTTTCCGACATAGGTCAAACACCGGGGAGCTGTTTTTT. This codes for CASSFRHRSNTGELFF.

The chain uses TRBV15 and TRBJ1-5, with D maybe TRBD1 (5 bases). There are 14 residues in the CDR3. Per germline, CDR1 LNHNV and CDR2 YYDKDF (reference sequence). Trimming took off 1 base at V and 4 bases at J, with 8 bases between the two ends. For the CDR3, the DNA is TGTGCCACCAGCAGAGCCCGGGGGAATCAGCCCCAGCATTTT. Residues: CATSRARGNQPQHF.